The 15 T cell receptor beta chains listed next were all sequenced from one sample in a study of blood T cell repertoires in COVID-19. TCRdb's copy holds only in-frame clones and misses some; the assay was immunoSEQ multiplex PCR. This table holds roughly 73,000 clones, around nine tenths found once. The sequenced sample consisted of peripheral blood. These receptors all stem from a man in his 70s with active or convalescent COVID-19.

The chain recombines TRBV5-1 with TRBJ2-7, with 8 bases lining up with TRBD1. Germline V lookup: CDR1 SGHRS, CDR2 YFSETQ. V lost 0 bases to trimming and J lost 1 base; unmatched junction nucleotides: 0. This CDR3 contains 14 residues. CDR3 nucleotide sequence: TGCGCCAGCAGCTTGGACAGGGGGTCCTACGAGCAGTACTTC. Its protein is CASSLDRGSYEQYF.

The chain recombines TRBV29-1 with TRBJ2-5, with D maybe TRBD2 (7 bases). This CDR3 region has 13 residues. CDR1 and CDR2 (germline): SQVTM, ANQGSEA. V dropped 6 bases and J dropped 5 bases, with 16 bases sitting between them. The CDR3 loop reads CSVRGGAGETQYF. The CDR3 nucleotides read TGCAGCGTAAGGGGGGGCGCGGGGGAGACCCAGTACTTC.

The chain links TRBV11-2 to TRBJ2-7, with D tentatively TRBD1 (5 bases). In germline, CDR1 is SGHAT, CDR2 FQNNGV. The CDR3 contains 13 residues. Trimming stripped 5 bases from V and 7 bases from J, with 15 bases between. The CDR3, as DNA: TGTGCCAGCAGCCGGACAACCTTGGGGGAGCAGTACTTC. Translated, it gives CASSRTTLGEQYF.

This clone has only one observation. The chain combines TRBV2 with TRBJ2-2; TRBD1 aligns across 9 bases. Germline loops: CDR1 SNHLY, CDR2 FYNNEI. This CDR3 has 15 amino acids. V dropped 6 bases and J dropped 6; count of bases not matched to a gene: 8. The CDR3 DNA sequence: TGTGCCAGCAGCTCTCCGGGACAGGGTGCCGGGGAGCTGTTTTTT. This encodes CASSSPGQGAGELFF.

The chain combines TRBV6-5 with TRBJ2-1; TRBD1 matches 8 bases. The CDR3 covers 15 residues. Trimming at V came to 6 bases and at J to 1 base, leaving 5 bases not matched to a gene. Germline values: CDR1 MNHEY, CDR2 SVGAGI. The CDR3, as DNA: TGTGCCAGCAGCTACAGGGGGATATCCTACAATGAGCAGTTCTTC. This translates into CASSYRGISYNEQFF.

The rearrangement links TRBV19 to TRBJ1-5, with 8 nucleotides matching TRBD1. The germline V gene encodes CDR1 LNHDA and CDR2 SQIVND (reference sequence). The CDR3 sequence is 14 residues long. V shed 6 bases and J 2 bases; nucleotides not matched to a gene: 3. The DNA for the CDR3 is TGTGCCAGTAGAACGACAGGGGGCAATCAGCCCCAGCATTTT. Amino acids: CASRTTGGNQPQHF.

V is TRBV4-1 and J is TRBJ1-1, with 8 bases aligning to TRBD1. V shed 6 bases and J 1 base; nucleotides not matched to a gene: 4. Germline CDR1 MGHRA, CDR2 YSYEKL. The CDR3 runs 14 residues. DNA for the CDR3: TGCGCCAGCAGTTTCGACAGGGGGAACACTGAAGCTTTCTTT. It yields the protein CASSFDRGNTEAFF.

This sequence joins TRBV27 and TRBJ1-3; D gene uncertain. The CDR3 is 11 residues long. V was pared by 4 bases and J by 4 bases, with 2 bases between. The germline gives CDR1 MNHEY, CDR2 SMNVEV (reference sequence). The chain's CDR3 is CASSSGNTIYF. The CDR3 bases are TGTGCCAGCAGTTCGGGAAACACCATATATTTT.

The chain combines TRBV5-1 with TRBJ1-2; no clear D. The V gene lost 4 bases and the J gene lost 8 bases, with 21 bases spanning the gap. Germline CDR1 and CDR2: SGHRS and YFSETQ. This CDR3 has 15 residues. As DNA, the CDR3 is TGCGCCAGCAGCGCACGGACGGAGACCTCGGGAGGCTACACCTTC. Protein sequence: CASSARTETSGGYTF.

The V and J genes are TRBV6-5 and TRBJ2-2; 7 bases are shared with TRBD2. Germline V gene sequence: CDR1 MNHEY, CDR2 SVGAGI. The CDR3 spans 14 residues. After removal of 6 bases from V and 4 bases from J, the junction contained 5 bases not matched to a gene. The CDR3 loop is CASSSGAVTGELFF. DNA for the CDR3: TGTGCCAGCAGCAGCGGGGCGGTCACCGGGGAGCTGTTTTTT.

This chain joins TRBV10-2 and TRBJ1-2, with 9 bases identical to TRBD1. This CDR3 region has 13 residues. V was pared by 8 bases and J by 4 bases, with 5 bases of the junction left unmatched. Germline V lookup: CDR1 WSHSY, CDR2 SAAADI. CDR3 protein: CASSTGGLYGYTF. DNA of the CDR3: TGCGCCAGCTCCACAGGGGGCCTCTATGGCTACACCTTC.

The genes are TRBV12-2 and TRBJ2-2; the listed D gene, TRBD2, was not tested against the DNA. TRBV12-2 is a documented pseudogene. The CDR3 is made up of 19 amino acids. CDR3 sequence reads: CASRSPRLAGVIEVGELFF. The CDR3 DNA is TGTGCAAGTCGCTCCCCAAGACTAGCGGGAGTGATAGAGGTAGGGGAGCTGTTTTTT.

The genes are TRBV7-8 and TRBJ1-1; D remains unclear. The CDR3 contains 13 residues. Germline assignment: CDR1 SGHVS and CDR2 FQNEAQ. Trimming took 8 bases from V and 0 from J, leaving 10 bases between them. The CDR3 sequence: CASAGYMNTEAFF. For the CDR3, the DNA is TGTGCCAGCGCAGGTTACATGAACACTGAAGCTTTCTTT.

The rearrangement uses TRBV6-6 and TRBJ2-1; 10 bases align to TRBD1. CDR3 length: 16 residues. Germline CDR1 is MNHNY and CDR2 is SVGAGI (reference sequence). After removal of 6 bases from V and 5 bases from J, the junction contained 10 bases not matched to a gene. The CDR3 region is CASSSKGTGADNEQFF. The CDR3 nucleotides read TGTGCCAGCAGCTCCAAGGGGACAGGGGCCGACAATGAGCAGTTCTTC.

The chain employs TRBV19 and TRBJ1-4, with D unresolved. Germline V CDR1 and CDR2: LNHDA, SQIVND (reference sequence). V was cut by 5 bases and J by 4 bases, with 14 bases left in between. CDR3 length: 15 amino acids. Here the CDR3 DNA reads TGTGCCAGTAGTCCCGGACGGACTAATAATGAAAAACTGTTTTTT. Its protein is CASSPGRTNNEKLFF.